Listed below are T cell receptor beta chains from one sample, sequenced in a study of blood T cell repertoires in COVID-19. Libraries were prepared by immunoSEQ multiplex PCR; TCRdb keeps only in-frame clonotypes and omits some of them. The profile shows around 39,000 clones, roughly 85% of them singletons. Material: peripheral blood. The receptors here all came from a man between 60 and 75 years old with active COVID-19. Both conserved end residues are part of each CDR3. The D gene is left open where the match is weak. A clone size is listed for some rows: how often the clone was seen (once, few, many), or a class if it is expanded.

v_call	j_call	d_call	clone_size	cdr3_aa	cdr3_nt
TRBV2	TRBJ2-1	TRBD1	-	CATTPGQGMNEQFF	TGTGCCACGACGCCTGGACAGGGGATGAATGAGCAGTTCTTC
TRBV19	TRBJ1-1	-	-	CASSISSGTPNTEAFF	TGTGCCAGTAGTATCTCATCCGGGACACCCAACACTGAAGCTTTCTTT
TRBV29-1	TRBJ1-1	TRBD1	-	CSVYPGGTEAFF	TGCAGCGTGTACCCAGGGGGCACTGAAGCTTTCTTT
TRBV29-1	TRBJ2-2	-	-	CSVKTGELFF	TGCAGCGTTAAGACTGGGGAGCTGTTTTTT
TRBV2	TRBJ1-5	TRBD1	-	CASSGTGGWSNQPQHF	TGTGCCAGCAGCGGCACAGGGGGCTGGAGCAATCAGCCCCAGCATTTT
TRBV6-5	TRBJ1-5	TRBD1	-	CASSRDRATDQPQHF	TGTGCCAGCAGCCGCGACAGGGCCACTGATCAGCCCCAGCATTTT
TRBV28	TRBJ2-3	TRBD2	-	CASSPTSGSVDTQYF	TGTGCCAGCAGTCCCACTAGCGGGAGTGTGGATACGCAGTATTTT
TRBV10-3	TRBJ2-7	-	medium-sized	CAISSSDSPTYEQYF	TGTGCCATCAGTTCCTCTGACAGCCCTACCTACGAGCAGTACTTC
TRBV7-6	TRBJ2-1	TRBD2	-	CASSAAGAYNEQFF	TGTGCCAGCAGCGCGGCGGGGGCCTACAATGAGCAGTTCTTC
TRBV6-6	TRBJ1-1	-	-	CASSYPEVNTEAFF	TGTGCCAGCAGTTACCCTGAGGTGAACACTGAAGCTTTCTTT
TRBV7-2	TRBJ2-2	TRBD2	-	CASSLELAGVGGELFF	TGTGCCAGCAGCTTAGAACTAGCGGGAGTCGGCGGGGAGCTGTTTTTT
TRBV6-2/TRBV6-3	TRBJ2-7	TRBD2	-	CASSYSLAGVRVDEQYF	TGTGCCAGCAGTTACAGTCTAGCGGGCGTGAGGGTGGACGAGCAGTACTTC
TRBV11-2	TRBJ2-3	TRBD2	-	CASSPAAGLAADTQYF	TGTGCCAGCAGCCCAGCAGCGGGGTTAGCCGCAGATACGCAGTATTTT
TRBV7-9	TRBJ2-2	-	-	CASSLSGPGELFF	TGTGCCAGCAGCTTGTCAGGTCCCGGGGAGCTGTTTTTT
TRBV11-2	TRBJ1-4	-	few	CASSFGTGIDEKLFF	TGTGCCAGCAGCTTTGGCACAGGGATAGATGAAAAACTGTTTTTT
TRBV18	TRBJ1-4	TRBD1	once	CASSPSTGVEEKLFF	TGTGCCAGCTCGCCATCAACAGGGGTTGAGGAAAAACTGTTTTTT
TRBV7-9	TRBJ1-1	-	-	CASSWRNTEAFF	TGTGCCAGCAGCTGGAGGAACACTGAAGCTTTCTTT
TRBV29-1	TRBJ2-2	-	-	CSTKTSANTGELFF	TGCAGCACTAAGACCTCCGCGAACACCGGGGAGCTGTTTTTT
TRBV4-2	TRBJ2-7	TRBD2	-	CASSQLAGGPYEQYF	TGTGCCAGCAGCCAACTAGCGGGAGGGCCCTACGAGCAGTACTTC
TRBV9	TRBJ1-2	TRBD1	-	CASTDRVYGYTF	TGTGCCAGCACCGACAGGGTCTATGGCTACACCTTC
TRBV5-1	TRBJ2-3	-	-	CASSLLRATDTQYF	TGCGCCAGCAGCTTGTTGCGGGCCACAGATACGCAGTATTTT
TRBV7-2	TRBJ1-1	-	-	CASSLGFEAEAFF	TGTGCCAGCAGCTTAGGTTTTGAGGCTGAAGCTTTCTTT
TRBV6-6	TRBJ1-4	-	-	CASRLSASNEKLFF	TGTGCCAGCAGGCTCAGCGCAAGCAATGAAAAACTGTTTTTT
TRBV7-9	TRBJ2-5	TRBD2	-	CASSSTSGQETQYF	TGTGCCAGCAGCTCGACTAGCGGTCAAGAGACCCAGTACTTC
TRBV18	TRBJ2-1	TRBD1	-	CASSPSQGAWNEQFF	TGTGCCAGCTCACCCAGTCAGGGGGCTTGGAATGAGCAGTTCTTC
TRBV9	TRBJ2-7	TRBD2	once	CASSPMGGEGSYEQYF	TGTGCCAGCAGCCCTATGGGAGGGGAGGGATCCTACGAGCAGTACTTC
TRBV6-5	TRBJ2-1	-	-	CASTETDYNEQFF	TGTGCCAGCACAGAGACAGACTACAATGAGCAGTTCTTC
TRBV28	TRBJ1-1	-	-	CASSLPTVNTEAFF	TGTGCCAGCAGTTTACCGACAGTTAACACTGAAGCTTTCTTT
TRBV2	TRBJ1-5	-	-	CATISDTGTIGQPQHF	TGTGCCACCATTTCTGATACCGGGACAATCGGACAGCCCCAGCATTTT
TRBV7-2	TRBJ2-7	TRBD2	-	CASSLVSQTSGSIYEQYF	TGTGCCAGCAGCTTAGTATCACAGACTAGCGGGAGTATCTACGAGCAGTACTTC
TRBV5-6	TRBJ2-5	TRBD2	-	CASSVDNLADIPETQYF	TGTGCCAGCAGCGTCGACAACCTAGCGGACATCCCCGAGACCCAGTACTTC
TRBV11-2	TRBJ1-2	-	once	CASSLSGLGGGYTF	TGTGCCAGCAGCTTATCCGGGCTGGGGGGAGGCTACACCTTC
TRBV18	TRBJ1-2	-	few	CASSPFGGTADGYTF	TGTGCCAGCTCACCCTTCGGGGGGACGGCAGACGGCTACACCTTC
TRBV12-3/TRBV12-4	TRBJ2-5	TRBD2	-	CASSPLAKETQYF	TGTGCCAGCAGCCCACTAGCGAAAGAGACCCAGTACTTC
TRBV10-3	TRBJ2-2	-	-	CAITEDPGTGELFF	TGTGCCATCACCGAAGATCCGGGCACCGGGGAGCTGTTTTTT
TRBV5-1	TRBJ1-2	TRBD1	-	CASSPGQGDGYTF	TGCGCCAGCAGCCCCGGACAGGGGGACGGCTACACCTTC
TRBV4-2	TRBJ2-1	TRBD2	-	CASSQSLSGSSYNEQFF	TGTGCCAGCAGCCAAAGTCTTAGCGGGAGCTCCTACAATGAGCAGTTCTTC
TRBV7-3	TRBJ2-5	TRBD2	-	CASSLGALAGEETQYF	TGTGCCAGCAGCTTAGGGGCACTAGCGGGGGAAGAGACCCAGTACTTC
TRBV9	TRBJ2-1	TRBD2	-	CASSADSGSRYNEQFF	TGTGCCAGCAGCGCCGATAGCGGGAGTCGCTACAATGAGCAGTTCTTC
TRBV23-1	TRBJ1-5	TRBD1	medium-sized	CVPGQGPYSNQPQHF	TGCGTACCGGGACAGGGCCCATATAGCAATCAGCCCCAGCATTTT
TRBV15	TRBJ2-1	TRBD2	-	CATSRDPSGGYNEQFF	TGTGCCACCAGCAGAGACCCTAGCGGCGGGTACAATGAGCAGTTCTTC
TRBV12-3/TRBV12-4	TRBJ1-2	TRBD1	few	CASSPRQGHGYTF	TGTGCCAGCAGTCCTAGACAGGGGCATGGCTACACCTTC
TRBV7-3	TRBJ2-1	-	-	CASSPTQSSSYNEQFF	TGTGCCAGCAGCCCAACTCAATCGAGCTCCTACAATGAGCAGTTCTTC
TRBV7-2	TRBJ2-7	TRBD2	few	CASSLGLAGGWYEQYF	TGTGCCAGCAGCTTAGGGCTAGCGGGAGGGTGGTACGAGCAGTACTTC
TRBV4-2	TRBJ2-3	TRBD1	-	CASGGTVTDTQYF	TGTGCCAGCGGTGGGACAGTCACAGATACGCAGTATTTT
TRBV14	TRBJ2-5	-	-	CASSQSLQGFQYF	TGTGCCAGCAGCCAATCCCTCCAGGGGTTTCAGTACTTC
TRBV6-5	TRBJ1-2	-	-	CASSYTTGQYGYTF	TGTGCCAGCAGTTACACAACAGGGCAATATGGCTACACCTTC
TRBV10-3	TRBJ2-4	-	-	CAISVGADKNIQYF	TGTGCCATCAGTGTGGGGGCAGACAAAAACATTCAGTACTTC
TRBV5-4	TRBJ2-2	-	-	CASSARTGDVTGELFF	TGTGCCAGCAGCGCTCGGACGGGGGACGTCACCGGGGAGCTGTTTTTT
TRBV4-1	TRBJ2-7	-	-	CASSQDLQGLNEQYF	TGCGCCAGCAGCCAAGATCTACAGGGCCTCAACGAGCAGTACTTC
TRBV7-2	TRBJ2-1	TRBD2	-	CASRELAGVPMTQFF	TGTGCCAGCAGGGAACTAGCGGGGGTTCCCATGACGCAGTTCTTC
TRBV7-9	TRBJ1-3	-	-	CAIRTGGKETIYF	TGTGCCATCCGCACGGGGGGTAAGGAGACCATATATTTT
TRBV5-4	TRBJ2-7	TRBD1	-	CASSLEQGASEQYF	TGTGCCAGCAGCTTGGAACAGGGGGCAAGCGAGCAGTACTTC
TRBV9	TRBJ2-1	TRBD2	-	CASSTTSGGYNEQFF	TGTGCCAGCAGCACTACTAGCGGGGGGTACAATGAGCAGTTCTTC
TRBV3-1/TRBV3-2	TRBJ2-3	TRBD2	-	CASSQVRREWPDTQYF	TGTGCCAGCAGCCAAGTTCGGCGGGAGTGGCCAGATACGCAGTATTTT
TRBV9	TRBJ2-5	-	-	CASSADSAETQYF	TGTGCCAGCAGCGCGGACAGTGCAGAGACCCAGTACTTC
TRBV18	TRBJ2-7	TRBD1	-	CASSPRQGSYEQYF	TGTGCCAGCTCACCCCGACAGGGGTCCTACGAGCAGTACTTC
TRBV9	TRBJ2-1	TRBD2	-	CASSVGASGAYNEQFF	TGTGCCAGCAGCGTAGGGGCTAGCGGGGCCTACAATGAGCAGTTCTTC
TRBV6-6	TRBJ2-3	-	-	CASSYARQGTDTQYF	TGTGCCAGCAGTTACGCCCGACAGGGCACAGATACGCAGTATTTT
TRBV11-2	TRBJ2-1	-	-	CASSLAQTGEQFF	TGTGCCAGCAGCTTAGCACAAACGGGTGAGCAGTTCTTC